Each of the 25 T cell receptor beta chains below was sequenced from the same sample in a study of T cells after yellow fever vaccination. MiXCR, run by TCRdb on the 5' RACE reads, gives a single entry per CDR3 protein. The sample shows 230,000 or so distinct CDR3 sequences, roughly 6.3% of them seen only once. Sequencing was performed on CD4+ T cells sorted from PBMCs, taken on the day of the yellow fever booster vaccination. All receptors derive from a man aged 25 to 40 who received the YFV17D yellow fever vaccine.

In DNA form, the CDR3 reads TGTGCCAGCAGCCTGACACGGACTAGCAGATACAATGAGCAGTTCTTC. It translates to CASSLTRTSRYNEQFF. This chain connects TRBV7-2 to TRBJ2-1, with 8 nucleotides matching TRBD2. The junction had 10 bases not matched to a gene; V was cut back by 5 bases and J by 4 bases. This CDR3 has 16 amino acids. Germline loops: CDR1 SGHTA, CDR2 FQGNSA. Looking up the rest from reference TRBV7-2 and TRBJ2-1 gives the full variable domain: GAGVSQSPSNKVTEKGKDVELRCDPISGHTALYWYRQSLGQGLEFLIYFQGNSAPDKSGLPSDRFSAERTGGSVSTLTIQRTQQEDSAVYLCASSLTRTSRYNEQFFGPGTRLTVL.

This clonotype was detected a few times. The chain employs TRBV29-1 and TRBJ2-6, with D maybe TRBD1 (6 bases). Germline CDR1 SQVTM, CDR2 ANQGSEA. The length of the CDR3 is 15 residues. In DNA form, the CDR3 reads TGCAGTGTCTTACAGGGCAGCTCTGGGGCCAACGTCCTGACTTTC. Encoded protein: CSVLQGSSGANVLTF.

Ten or more counts support this clonotype. The chain is built from TRBV5-6 and TRBJ2-7, with D unclear. The CDR3 consists of 15 residues. Germline CDR1 and CDR2: SGHDT and YYEEEE. V dropped 5 bases and J dropped 3 bases, with 18 bases sitting between them. CDR3 coding DNA: TGTGCCAGCAGGGCTCACGGCAAGGGTCTCTACGAGCAGTACTTC. Its protein is CASRAHGKGLYEQYF. The variable domain in full, completed from reference TRBV5-6 and TRBJ2-7, reads DAGVTQSPTHLIKTRGQQVTLRCSPKSGHDTVSWYQQALGQGPQFIFQYYEEEERQRGNFPDRFSGHQFPNYSSELNVNALLLGDSALYLCASRAHGKGLYEQYFGPGTRLTVT.

In regard to this clonotype: Being one base from a much bigger clone, this may be a read error. The rearrangement joins TRBV18 to TRBJ2-2; TRBD1 matches at 7 bases. The length of the CDR3 is 14 residues. Germline V gene sequence: CDR1 KGHSH, CDR2 LQKENI. The CDR3 region has the DNA TGTGCCTGCTCAACTCCAGGGGGCACCGGGGAGCTGTTTTTT. Encoded protein: CACSTPGGTGELFF.

This clonotype was recorded many times. The chain has TRBV7-2 and TRBJ1-6, with 11 positions matching TRBD1. Germline trimming cut 5 bases from V and 7 bases from J; bases unmatched to any gene: 4. This CDR3 is 15 amino acids long. From germline, CDR1 is SGHTA and CDR2 FQGNSA. DNA for the CDR3: TGTGCCAGCAGCCTGGACAGGGGGCGGAATTCACCCCTCCACTTT. This codes for CASSLDRGRNSPLHF.

This clonotype occurred many times. The V and J genes are TRBV4-2 and TRBJ2-3; the match to TRBD2 covers 10 bases. CDR1 LGHNA and CDR2 YNFKEQ come from the germline V gene. V shed 0 bases, J shed 6 bases, and the junction held 12 bases outside the gene matches. The CDR3 is made up of 18 amino acids. The CDR3: CASSQEPSGSGGSDTQYF. DNA of the CDR3: TGTGCCAGCAGCCAAGAGCCTAGCGGGAGTGGTGGTTCGGATACGCAGTATTTT.

This clonotype turned up a few times. The V gene is TRBV18, the J gene TRBJ2-7; 10 nucleotides align to TRBD1. V shed 4 bases and J 0 bases; nucleotides not matched to a gene: 9. The CDR3 runs to 17 residues. Germline V gives CDR1 KGHSH, CDR2 LQKENI. The CDR3 bases are TGTGCCAGCTCACGGTTGACAGGGGGCGGAAGCTCCTACGAGCAGTACTTC. This gives the protein CASSRLTGGGSSYEQYF.

V usage is TRBV20-1 and J usage is TRBJ1-2, with a tentative D call TRBD1 (5 bases). CDR1 is DFQATT, CDR2 SNEGSKA, per germline (reference sequence). There are 14 residues in the CDR3. V gave up 0 bases and J gave up 8 bases, with 16 bases separating them. The CDR3 nucleotides read TGCAGTGCTAGAGATCTTCTCGGGGGGTACGGCTACACCTTC. Protein product: CSARDLLGGYGYTF.

This clonotype was seen many times. The chain uses TRBV20-1 and TRBJ2-3; tentative D call: TRBD1 (6 bases). Trimming took off 7 bases at V and 6 bases at J, with 23 bases between the two ends. The length of the CDR3 is 15 residues. Germline CDR1 and CDR2: DFQATT and SNEGSKA (reference sequence). The CDR3 DNA sequence: TGCAGTGGCACTCCGGGACATATGACTACGGATACGCAGTATTTT. This gives the protein CSGTPGHMTTDTQYF.

This sequence joins TRBV5-5 and TRBJ2-7, with D hard to call. Trimming pared 3 bases from V and 3 bases from J, leaving 10 bases between. Germline V gene data show CDR1 as SGHKS and CDR2 as YYEKEE (reference sequence). The CDR3 extends over 13 amino acids. The CDR3 is CASSYQDLYEQYF. In nucleotides, the CDR3 is TGTGCCAGCAGCTACCAGGACCTCTACGAGCAGTACTTC.

This chain uses TRBV19 with TRBJ1-2; unclear D gene. V lost 2 bases and J 2 bases, leaving 6 bases between the germline ends. In germline, CDR1 is LNHDA, CDR2 SQIVND (reference sequence). CDR3 length: 13 residues. CDR3 residues: CASSIRQNYGYTF. CDR3 bases: TGTGCCAGTAGTATAAGGCAGAACTATGGCTACACCTTC. Complete variable domain (other parts from reference TRBV19 and TRBJ1-2): DGGITQSPKYLFRKEGQNVTLSCEQNLNHDAMYWYRQDPGQGLRLIYYSQIVNDFQKGDIAEGYSVSREKKESFPLTVTSAQKNPTAFYLCASSIRQNYGYTFGSGTRLTVV.

This clonotype was counted between two and nine times. The genes are TRBV29-1 and TRBJ2-7, with D perhaps assigned TRBD1 or TRBD2 (5 bases each). The CDR3 spans 12 residues. The germline V gene has CDR1 SQVTM and CDR2 ANQGSEA. V lost 5 bases and J 2 bases, leaving 10 bases between the germline ends. The CDR3 DNA is TGCAGCGTTTGGGACGGGACCTACGAGCAGTACTTC. It codes for CSVWDGTYEQYF.

This chain connects TRBV6-5 to TRBJ2-2; 7 nucleotides line up with TRBD1. Germline V CDR1 and CDR2: MNHEY, SVGAGI. With V trimmed by 4 bases and J by 6 bases, 5 bases remained unmatched. The CDR3 is made up of 14 amino acids. DNA for the CDR3: TGTGCCAGCAGTTGGAACAGGGGAGCCGGGGAGCTGTTTTTT. Its translation: CASSWNRGAGELFF.

The sample holds many counts of this clonotype. The rearrangement joins TRBV5-1 to TRBJ2-5; D tentatively fits TRBD1 or TRBD2 (5 bases each). Germline-derived CDR1 and CDR2 are SGHRS and YFSETQ. V was cut by 5 bases and J by 3 bases, with 14 bases left in between. The CDR3 loop spans 14 amino acids. This CDR3 is CASSSRDAEETQYF. Written as DNA, the CDR3 is TGCGCCAGCAGTTCCCGGGACGCCGAAGAGACCCAGTACTTC.

This clonotype was detected ten times or more. The gene calls are TRBV10-3 and TRBJ2-1; D perhaps matches TRBD2 (5 bases). The CDR3 runs to 15 residues. The germline V gene encodes CDR1 ENHRY and CDR2 SYGVKD. V lost 8 bases and J 5 bases, leaving 19 bases between the germline ends. Here the CDR3 reads CAIRFLSGIHNEQFF. CDR3 coding DNA: TGTGCCATCCGGTTTTTGTCGGGGATCCACAATGAGCAGTTCTTC.

This clonotype was seen more than once but under ten times. This rearrangement joins TRBV7-2 to TRBJ2-6; 9 bases are a match to TRBD2. This CDR3 has 17 residues. V was pared by 5 bases and J by 2 bases, with 7 bases of the junction left unmatched. Per germline, CDR1 SGHTA and CDR2 FQGNSA. CDR3 sequence: CASSGVAGATGANVLTF. The CDR3 DNA follows: TGTGCCAGCAGCGGGGTAGCGGGAGCTACTGGGGCCAACGTCCTGACTTTC. Variable domain in full (rest from reference TRBV7-2 and TRBJ2-6): GAGVSQSPSNKVTEKGKDVELRCDPISGHTALYWYRQSLGQGLEFLIYFQGNSAPDKSGLPSDRFSAERTGGSVSTLTIQRTQQEDSAVYLCASSGVAGATGANVLTFGAGSRLTVL.

The genes are TRBV5-1 and TRBJ2-1; D is unclear. Trimming took off 0 bases at V and 0 bases at J, with 10 bases between the two ends. CDR1 and CDR2 (germline): SGHRS, YFSETQ. The CDR3 covers 16 residues. The CDR3 sequence is CASSLVALHSYNEQFF. The CDR3 bases are TGCGCCAGCAGCTTGGTAGCTCTACACTCCTACAATGAGCAGTTCTTC. The whole variable domain, filled in from reference TRBV5-1 and TRBJ2-1, reads KAGVTQTPRYLIKTRGQQVTLSCSPISGHRSVSWYQQTPGQGLQFLFEYFSETQRNKGNFPGRFSGRQFSNSRSEMNVSTLELGDSALYLCASSLVALHSYNEQFFGPGTRLTVL.

This clonotype was seen at least ten times. This chain connects TRBV25-1 to TRBJ2-5, with a tentative D call TRBD2 (6 bases). CDR3 length: 15 amino acids. V was cut by 3 bases and J by 2 bases, with 13 bases left in between. Germline values: CDR1 MGHDK, CDR2 SYGVNS. Here the CDR3 reads CASSDPRGGQETQYF. The CDR3 region has the DNA TGTGCCAGCAGTGATCCGAGAGGAGGGCAAGAGACCCAGTACTTC.

The rearrangement links TRBV18 to TRBJ2-1; D not resolved. In germline, CDR1 is KGHSH, CDR2 LQKENI. Trimming removed 4 bases at V and 0 bases at J, with 13 bases between. The CDR3 consists of 16 residues. The CDR3 loop is CASSLYVTSSYNEQFF. The CDR3 DNA reads as TGTGCCAGCTCACTCTACGTAACCAGCTCCTACAATGAGCAGTTCTTC.

A remark on this clonotype: This may stem from a read error, because a much larger clone lies one nucleotide away. The CDR3 region is CATSANNRGRVNEQCF. The DNA of the CDR3 is TGTGCCACCAGTGCCAATAACAGGGGGCGCGTCAACGAGCAGTGCTTC. The chain is built from TRBV24-1 and TRBJ2-7, with TRBD1 matching over 9 bases. The CDR3 sequence is 16 residues long. Germline V gene sequence: CDR1 KGHDR, CDR2 SFDVKD.

This clonotype was seen at least ten times. The rearrangement links TRBV20-1 to TRBJ2-7, with D unresolved. This CDR3 contains 12 residues. Germline V gene sequence: CDR1 DFQATT, CDR2 SNEGSKA (reference sequence). The germline V and J ends were trimmed by 5 bases and 6 bases, with 14 bases remaining between them. The CDR3 sequence is CSAGVVRGEQYF. The CDR3 nucleotides read TGCAGTGCTGGGGTCGTCCGCGGCGAGCAGTACTTC.

V usage is TRBV29-1 and J usage is TRBJ2-1, with 11 bases aligning to TRBD1. The CDR3 extends over 12 amino acids. Losses at the gene ends were 7 bases for V and 8 bases for J; bases not matched to a gene: 4. Germline V CDR1 and CDR2: SQVTM, ANQGSEA. The CDR3 is CSARTGGDEQFF. The CDR3 DNA reads TGCAGCGCAAGGACAGGGGGCGATGAGCAGTTCTTC.

This clonotype occurred many times. CDR3: CASSLATGGNQPQHF. DNA for the CDR3: TGTGCCAGCAGTCTGGCGACAGGGGGCAATCAGCCCCAGCATTTT. This chain links TRBV28 with TRBJ1-5; 8 bases map to TRBD1. The CDR3 is 15 residues long. The germline V gene has CDR1 MDHEN and CDR2 SYDVKM. V lost 5 bases, J lost 2 bases, and 5 bases stayed unmatched.

This clonotype was detected ten times or more. CDR3 loop: CASSSLASGSSYNEQFF. The CDR3 DNA follows: TGTGCCAGCAGCTCCCTCGCTAGCGGCAGCTCCTACAATGAGCAGTTCTTC. The chain is built from TRBV7-3 and TRBJ2-1; 7 bases agree with TRBD2. V was clipped by 4 bases and J by 0 bases; unmatched bases: 9. The CDR3 has 17 residues. CDR1 and CDR2 (germline): SGHTA, FQGTGA.

This chain uses TRBV6-2 or TRBV6-3 with TRBJ2-1; TRBD2 agrees at 8 bases. The CDR3 loop spans 15 amino acids. V trimming: 2 bases; J trimming: 4 bases; junction bases outside the gene matches: 4. CDR1 is MNHEY and CDR2 is SVGEGT in the germline V gene. The CDR3 nucleotides are TGTGCCAGCAGTTACGGGAGCGGGAGTTACAATGAGCAGTTCTTC. Residues: CASSYGSGSYNEQFF.